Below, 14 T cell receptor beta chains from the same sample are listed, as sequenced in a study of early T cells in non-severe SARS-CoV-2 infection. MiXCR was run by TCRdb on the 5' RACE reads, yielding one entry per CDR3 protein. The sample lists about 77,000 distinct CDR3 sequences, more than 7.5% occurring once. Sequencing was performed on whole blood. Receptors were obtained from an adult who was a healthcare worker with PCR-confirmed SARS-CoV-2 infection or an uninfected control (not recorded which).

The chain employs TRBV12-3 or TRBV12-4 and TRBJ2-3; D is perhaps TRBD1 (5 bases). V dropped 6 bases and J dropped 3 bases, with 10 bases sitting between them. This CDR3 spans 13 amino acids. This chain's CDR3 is CASSSSGTDTQYF. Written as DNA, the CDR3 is TGTGCCAGCAGCAGTTCAGGGACAGATACGCAGTATTTT.

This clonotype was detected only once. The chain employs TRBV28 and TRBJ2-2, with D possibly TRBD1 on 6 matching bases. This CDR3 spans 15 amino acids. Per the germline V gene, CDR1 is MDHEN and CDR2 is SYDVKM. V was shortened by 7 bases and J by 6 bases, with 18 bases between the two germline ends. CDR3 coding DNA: TGTGCCAGCACCCCAGGACAGCTCGGTTCCGGGGAGCTGTTTTTT. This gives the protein CASTPGQLGSGELFF.

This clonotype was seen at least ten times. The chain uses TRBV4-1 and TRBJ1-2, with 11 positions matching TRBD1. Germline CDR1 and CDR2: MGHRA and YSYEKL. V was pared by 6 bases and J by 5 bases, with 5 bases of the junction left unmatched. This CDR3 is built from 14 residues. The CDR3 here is CASSQGQGVYGYTF. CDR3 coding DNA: TGCGCCAGCAGTCAGGGACAGGGGGTGTATGGCTACACCTTC.

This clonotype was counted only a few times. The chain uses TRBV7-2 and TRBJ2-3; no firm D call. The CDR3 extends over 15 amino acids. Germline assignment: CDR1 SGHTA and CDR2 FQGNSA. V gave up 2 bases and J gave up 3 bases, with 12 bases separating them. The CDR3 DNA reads TGTGCCAGCAGCTTAAGTGGGAAAGAGACAGATACGCAGTATTTT. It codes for CASSLSGKETDTQYF.

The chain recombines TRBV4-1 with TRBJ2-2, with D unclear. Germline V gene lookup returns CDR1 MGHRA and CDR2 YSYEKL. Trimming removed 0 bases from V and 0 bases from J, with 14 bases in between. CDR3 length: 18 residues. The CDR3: CASSQDLMRIANTGELFF. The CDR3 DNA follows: TGCGCCAGCAGCCAAGATCTTATGAGGATAGCGAACACCGGGGAGCTGTTTTTT.

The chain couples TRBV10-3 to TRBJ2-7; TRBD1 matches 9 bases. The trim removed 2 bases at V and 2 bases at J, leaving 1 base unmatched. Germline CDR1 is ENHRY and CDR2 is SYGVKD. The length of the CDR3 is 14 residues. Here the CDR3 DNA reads TGTGCCATCAGTGAGGGGACAGGGCCCTACGAGCAGTACTTC. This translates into CAISEGTGPYEQYF.

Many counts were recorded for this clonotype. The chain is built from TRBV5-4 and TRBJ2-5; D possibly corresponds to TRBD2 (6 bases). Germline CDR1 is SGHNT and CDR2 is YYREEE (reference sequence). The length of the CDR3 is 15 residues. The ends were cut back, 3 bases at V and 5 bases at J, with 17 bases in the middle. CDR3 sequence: CASSSPNEGRETQYF. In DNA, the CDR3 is TGTGCCAGCAGCTCCCCTAATGAGGGGAGGGAGACCCAGTACTTC.

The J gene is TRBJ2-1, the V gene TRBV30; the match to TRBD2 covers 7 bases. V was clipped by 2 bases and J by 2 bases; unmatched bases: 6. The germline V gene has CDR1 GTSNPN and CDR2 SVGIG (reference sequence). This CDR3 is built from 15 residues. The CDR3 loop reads CAWSPGTTPYNEQFF. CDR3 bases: TGTGCCTGGAGTCCCGGGACTACCCCCTACAATGAGCAGTTCTTC. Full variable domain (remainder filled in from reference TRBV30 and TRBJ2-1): SQTIHQWPATLVQPVGSPLSLECTVEGTSNPNLYWYRQAAGRGLQLLFYSVGIGQISSEVPQNLSASRPQDRQFILSSKKLLLSDSGFYLCAWSPGTTPYNEQFFGPGTRLTVL.

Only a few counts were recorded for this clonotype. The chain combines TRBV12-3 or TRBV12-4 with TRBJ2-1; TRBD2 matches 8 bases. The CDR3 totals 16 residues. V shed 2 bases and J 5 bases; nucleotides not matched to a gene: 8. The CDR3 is CASSLRREGRNNEQFF. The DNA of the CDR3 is TGTGCCAGCAGTTTAAGACGGGAGGGCCGAAACAATGAGCAGTTCTTC.

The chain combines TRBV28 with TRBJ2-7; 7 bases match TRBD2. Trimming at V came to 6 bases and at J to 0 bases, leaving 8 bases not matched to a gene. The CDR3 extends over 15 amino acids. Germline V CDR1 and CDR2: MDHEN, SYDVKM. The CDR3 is CASSSGGLSSYEQYF. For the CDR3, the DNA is TGTGCCAGCAGCTCGGGAGGCCTGAGCTCCTACGAGCAGTACTTC.

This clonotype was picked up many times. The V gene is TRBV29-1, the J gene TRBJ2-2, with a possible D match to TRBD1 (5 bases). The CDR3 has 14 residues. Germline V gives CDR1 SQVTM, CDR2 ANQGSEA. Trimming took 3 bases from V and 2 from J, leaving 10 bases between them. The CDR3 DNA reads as TGCAGCGTTGAGGTGGACACCAACACCGGGGAGCTGTTTTTT. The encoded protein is CSVEVDTNTGELFF.

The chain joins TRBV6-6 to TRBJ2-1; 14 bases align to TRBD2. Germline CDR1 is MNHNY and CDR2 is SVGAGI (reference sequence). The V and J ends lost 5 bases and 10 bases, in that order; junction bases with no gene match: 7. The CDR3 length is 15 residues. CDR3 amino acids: CASSTTSGRALEQFF. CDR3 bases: TGTGCCAGCAGTACGACTAGCGGGAGGGCCCTCGAGCAGTTCTTC.

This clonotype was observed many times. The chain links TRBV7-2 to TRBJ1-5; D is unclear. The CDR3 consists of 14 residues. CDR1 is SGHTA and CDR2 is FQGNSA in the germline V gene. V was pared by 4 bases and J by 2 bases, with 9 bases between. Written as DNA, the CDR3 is TGTGCCAGCAGCTCGGTTGGGGGCAATCAGCCCCAGCATTTT. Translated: CASSSVGGNQPQHF.

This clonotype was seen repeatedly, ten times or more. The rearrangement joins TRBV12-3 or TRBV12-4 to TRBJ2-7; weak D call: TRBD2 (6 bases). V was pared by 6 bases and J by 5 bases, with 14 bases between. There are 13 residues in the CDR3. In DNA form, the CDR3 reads TGTGCCAGCAGCCCGGGACTGGGCAACGAGCAGTACTTC. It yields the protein CASSPGLGNEQYF.